These 28 T cell receptor beta chains originate from one sample sequenced in a study of OX40 agonist ivuxolimab in advanced cancers. Here immunoSEQ multiplex PCR was the method, and the copy in TCRdb shows in-frame clones only, minus some. Among tens of thousands of clones listed, roughly 89% were seen once. Sequences were derived from CD4+ or CD8+ T cells sorted from blood, sampled in a trial of the OX40 agonist ivuxolimab. The receptors were gathered from an adult with an advanced solid tumor such as melanoma, head and neck, liver or kidney cancer.

The CDR3 region has the DNA TGTGCCAGCAGCCGACGGGGGGTGGAGGAGACCCAGTACTTC. Encoded protein: CASSRRGVEETQYF. The V call is TRBV28, the J call TRBJ2-5; 7 positions agree with TRBD2. With V trimmed by 6 bases and J by 5 bases, 9 bases remained unmatched. Germline lookup yields CDR1 MDHEN and CDR2 SYDVKM. This CDR3 is 14 amino acids long.

The J gene is TRBJ2-3, the V gene TRBV4-1; tentative D call: TRBD2 (6 bases). Trimming left V 1 base short and J 8 bases short, with 16 bases between. CDR3 length: 15 residues. Germline CDR1 reads MGHRA; CDR2 reads YSYEKL. The CDR3 region has the DNA TGCGCCAGCAGCCAAGCTCAAGGACTATCGGGTACGCAGTATTTT. Its protein is CASSQAQGLSGTQYF.

The chain joins TRBV2 to TRBJ1-2; 7 bases agree with TRBD1. Looked up from germline, CDR1 is SNHLY and CDR2 is FYNNEI. J lost 7 bases, V lost 3 bases, and 8 bases had no gene match. This CDR3 spans 14 amino acids. The CDR3 region is CASSEGRWTGGYTF. The CDR3 DNA reads TGTGCCAGCAGTGAGGGCCGATGGACAGGTGGCTACACCTTC.

The CDR3 coding sequence is TGTGCCAGCAGTACCCGGACTAGCGGGAGGAGCACTAGCACAGATACGCAGTATTTT. Protein sequence: CASSTRTSGRSTSTDTQYF. The chain links TRBV27 to TRBJ2-3; 14 nucleotides line up with TRBD2. V was pared by 5 bases and J by 0 bases, with 10 bases of the junction left unmatched. Germline V gene sequence: CDR1 MNHEY, CDR2 SMNVEV (reference sequence). CDR3 length equals 19 residues.

V gene TRBV6-6 combines with J gene TRBJ2-7; D tentatively fits TRBD1 or TRBD2 (5 bases each). Germline CDR1 and CDR2: MNHNY and SVGAGI (reference sequence). Between the trimmed V and J ends, which lost 4 bases and 2 bases, there was a span of 12 bases. The CDR3 spans 14 residues. CDR3 DNA: TGTGCCAGCAGTTGGGGGACCGGCGCCTACGAGCAGTACTTC. Translated: CASSWGTGAYEQYF.

CDR3 DNA sequence: TGTGCCACCAGCAGGGACGCCCGGTATACCCAGCATTTT. Translated: CATSRDARYTQHF. The rearrangement links TRBV15 to TRBJ1-5; D not resolved. Trimming removed 3 bases at V and 11 bases at J, with 14 bases between. Germline V gives CDR1 LNHNV, CDR2 YYDKDF (reference sequence). The CDR3 has 13 residues.

V is TRBV6-1 and J is TRBJ1-2, with D uncertain. The CDR3 runs 11 residues. The ends were cut back, 5 bases at V and 5 bases at J, with 6 bases in the middle. Germline CDR1 MNHNS, CDR2 SASEGT. CDR3 in amino acids: CASSPMYGYTF. In DNA form, the CDR3 reads TGTGCCAGCAGTCCAATGTATGGCTACACCTTC.

This clone was picked up a small number of times. The rearrangement joins TRBV5-6 to TRBJ2-2, with TRBD1 as a possible D gene (5 bases). Germline CDR1 is SGHDT and CDR2 is YYEEEE. The V end lost 1 base, the J end lost 5 bases, and 18 bases lay between the germline ends. CDR3 length: 17 amino acids. This chain's CDR3 is CASSLYLSGPVTGELFF. The CDR3, as DNA: TGTGCCAGCAGCTTGTACCTTTCAGGGCCAGTGACCGGGGAGCTGTTTTTT.

The chain couples TRBV5-6 to TRBJ2-7, with D perhaps TRBD2 (5 bases). CDR1 is SGHDT and CDR2 is YYEEEE in the germline V gene. The CDR3 loop spans 13 amino acids. Trimming removed 7 bases from V and 1 base from J, with 12 bases in between. The CDR3 DNA follows: TGTGCCAGCTCGAGGGCAGATTCCTACGAGCAGTACTTC. It encodes CASSRADSYEQYF.

V usage is TRBV6-6 and J usage is TRBJ1-1; D is possibly TRBD1 (6 bases). V was cut by 2 bases and J by 8 bases, with 15 bases left in between. CDR3 size: 14 residues. CDR1 and CDR2 (germline): MNHNY, SVGAGI (reference sequence). The CDR3 DNA sequence: TGTGCCAGCAGTTACCGCAGGGGCGCGAGAGAAGCTTTCTTT. This codes for CASSYRRGAREAFF.

The rearrangement links TRBV6-6 to TRBJ1-1; 8 bases match TRBD1. The germline V gene has CDR1 MNHNY and CDR2 SVGAGI (reference sequence). The trim removed 2 bases at V and 4 bases at J, leaving 6 bases unmatched. The CDR3 totals 15 residues. DNA of the CDR3: TGTGCCAGCAGTTACCCGGGACAGGCGCCCACTGAAGCTTTCTTT. It specifies CASSYPGQAPTEAFF.

The genes are TRBV15 and TRBJ1-4; 10 bases are a match to TRBD1. The junction had 3 bases not matched to a gene; V was cut back by 0 bases and J by 8 bases. This CDR3 is 15 amino acids long. The germline CDR1 and CDR2 sequences are LNHNV and YYDKDF (reference sequence). The CDR3 loop is CATSRDRGQGEKLFF. The CDR3 DNA is TGTGCCACCAGCAGAGACCGGGGACAGGGGGAAAAACTGTTTTTT.

This clone showed up just once. V usage is TRBV2 and J usage is TRBJ2-3; D is unclear. Looked up from germline, CDR1 is SNHLY and CDR2 is FYNNEI. V lost 6 bases, J lost 6 bases, and 16 bases lay in between. This CDR3 region has 14 residues. The CDR3 sequence: CASSPGPTSDTQYF. The CDR3 nucleotides are TGTGCCAGCAGCCCGGGCCCGACTTCGGATACGCAGTATTTT.

The DNA of the CDR3 is TGTGCCAGCAGCTTGATCTATGGTGGGGACACTGAAGCTTTCTTT. Protein product: CASSLIYGGDTEAFF. The chain links TRBV11-2 to TRBJ1-1; no definite D call. Germline CDR1 is SGHAT and CDR2 is FQNNGV. Trimming pared 3 bases from V and 3 bases from J, leaving 14 bases between. This CDR3 has 15 amino acids.

This clone was detected once. V usage is TRBV7-9 and J usage is TRBJ2-3; D call uncertain. The V and J ends lost 4 bases and 0 bases respectively, with 11 bases between them. The CDR3 sequence is 15 residues long. Germline CDR1 and CDR2: SEHNR and FQNEAQ (reference sequence). CDR3 bases: TGTGCCAGCAGCTCCCCCCCGCGGAGCACAGATACGCAGTATTTT. Its translation: CASSSPPRSTDTQYF.

The gene calls are TRBV5-6 and TRBJ2-7, with 8 bases matching TRBD1. Per the germline V gene, CDR1 is SGHDT and CDR2 is YYEEEE. CDR3 length equals 14 residues. With V trimmed by 5 bases and J by 1 base, 5 bases remained unmatched. The CDR3 sequence is CASRETGDSYEQYF. The CDR3 DNA is TGTGCCAGCAGAGAGACAGGGGATTCCTACGAGCAGTACTTC.

The genes are TRBV11-2 and TRBJ1-2; D ambiguous. Germline V gives CDR1 SGHAT, CDR2 FQNNGV. The CDR3 length is 13 residues. V lost 10 bases to trimming and J lost 5 bases, with 17 bases between them. The CDR3 protein is CATSKTGPYGYTF. For the CDR3, the DNA is TGTGCCACCTCAAAGACCGGCCCTTATGGCTACACCTTC.

This clone has more than one count but fewer than ten. The rearrangement joins TRBV19 to TRBJ1-2, with D possibly being TRBD1 (6 bases). Germline-derived CDR1 and CDR2 are LNHDA and SQIVND (reference sequence). CDR3 length: 15 residues. V lost 3 bases, J lost 8 bases, and 19 bases lay in between. The CDR3 is CASSMSAGEMRGYTF. Written as DNA, the CDR3 is TGTGCCAGTAGTATGTCGGCAGGGGAGATGCGCGGCTACACCTTC.

The chain carries TRBV2 and TRBJ2-3, with 12 bases lining up with TRBD2. Germline V gene lookup returns CDR1 SNHLY and CDR2 FYNNEI. V trimming: 7 bases; J trimming: 1 base; junction bases outside the gene matches: 6. The CDR3 loop spans 16 amino acids. The CDR3 here is CASKTSGGLGTDTQYF. The CDR3 region has the DNA TGTGCCAGCAAAACTAGCGGGGGGCTCGGCACAGATACGCAGTATTTT.

V is TRBV18 and J is TRBJ1-1, with 7 bases matching TRBD1. The length of the CDR3 is 12 residues. V was clipped by 6 bases and J by 3 bases; unmatched bases: 1. The germline V gene encodes CDR1 KGHSH and CDR2 LQKENI. Written as DNA, the CDR3 is TGTGCCAGCTCGGGACAGTACACTGAAGCTTTCTTT. It specifies CASSGQYTEAFF. The variable domain in full, with the rest retrieved from reference TRBV18 and TRBJ1-1, is NAGVMQNPRHLVRRRGQEARLRCSPMKGHSHVYWYRQLPEEGLKFMVYLQKENIIDESGMPKERFSAEFPKEGPSILRIQQVVRGDSAAYFCASSGQYTEAFFGQGTRLTVV.

The chain has TRBV4-1 and TRBJ2-3; the match to TRBD2 covers 7 bases. V shed 0 bases, J shed 0 bases, and the junction held 9 bases outside the gene matches. This CDR3 has 18 residues. The germline CDR1 and CDR2 sequences are MGHRA and YSYEKL. The CDR3 nucleotides read TGCGCCAGCAGCCAAGATGGTGCGGGGGATCCTAGCACAGATACGCAGTATTTT. Amino acids: CASSQDGAGDPSTDTQYF.

The chain couples TRBV5-1 to TRBJ1-1; no clear D. The germline CDR1 and CDR2 sequences are SGHRS and YFSETQ. V shed 0 bases and J shed 1 base, with 4 bases lying between them. This CDR3 contains 13 residues. This CDR3 reads CASSLVRNTEAFF. CDR3 nucleotide sequence: TGCGCCAGCAGCTTGGTTAGGAACACTGAAGCTTTCTTT.

V usage is TRBV11-2 and J usage is TRBJ2-2, with a tentative D call TRBD1 (5 bases). The V end was cut by 10 bases, the J end by 5 bases, with 26 bases between. The CDR3 totals 17 residues. The germline V gene has CDR1 SGHAT and CDR2 FQNNGV. The CDR3 spells CAIKRQFRTILTGELFF. For the CDR3, the DNA is TGTGCCATTAAACGACAGTTCAGGACGATATTAACCGGGGAGCTGTTTTTT.

J is TRBJ2-5 and V is TRBV28; 8 nucleotides align to TRBD2. With V trimmed by 3 bases and J by 3 bases, 12 bases remained unmatched. The V gene's germline CDR1 is MDHEN and CDR2 SYDVKM. CDR3 length equals 17 residues. CDR3 region: CASSLLGSGILKETQYF. In DNA form, the CDR3 reads TGTGCCAGCAGTTTGTTGGGTAGCGGGATACTAAAAGAGACCCAGTACTTC.

V and J are TRBV5-1 and TRBJ2-1, with D unclear. Trimming removed 0 bases from V and 0 bases from J, with 7 bases in between. This CDR3 contains 15 residues. CDR1 is SGHRS, CDR2 YFSETQ, per germline. The CDR3, as DNA: TGCGCCAGCAGCTTGGACTTTAGCTCCTACAATGAGCAGTTCTTC. Its protein product is CASSLDFSSYNEQFF.

CDR3 sequence reads: CASSPRGVDSNEQFF. The CDR3 DNA reads as TGTGCCAGTAGTCCACGAGGGGTAGATAGCAATGAGCAGTTCTTC. The chain carries TRBV19 and TRBJ2-1; either TRBD1 or TRBD2 may fit D (5 bases each). V shed 5 bases and J shed 6 bases, with 17 bases lying between them. CDR1 is LNHDA and CDR2 is SQIVND in the germline V gene (reference sequence). The CDR3 length is 15 residues.

This chain links TRBV19 with TRBJ2-7; D unresolved. The CDR3 spans 12 residues. With 4 bases removed from V and 2 bases from J, the gap between germline ends came to 6 bases. Germline assignment: CDR1 LNHDA and CDR2 SQIVND (reference sequence). The chain's CDR3 is CASSNVAYEQYF. The CDR3 coding sequence is TGTGCCAGTAGTAACGTTGCCTACGAGCAGTACTTC.

This chain joins TRBV19 and TRBJ2-7; D perhaps matches TRBD2 (6 bases). Germline lookup yields CDR1 LNHDA and CDR2 SQIVND (reference sequence). V was pared by 4 bases and J by 5 bases, with 6 bases between. The CDR3 spans 11 residues. The CDR3 is CASSSGDEQYF. In DNA, the CDR3 is TGTGCCAGTAGTAGCGGGGACGAGCAGTACTTC.